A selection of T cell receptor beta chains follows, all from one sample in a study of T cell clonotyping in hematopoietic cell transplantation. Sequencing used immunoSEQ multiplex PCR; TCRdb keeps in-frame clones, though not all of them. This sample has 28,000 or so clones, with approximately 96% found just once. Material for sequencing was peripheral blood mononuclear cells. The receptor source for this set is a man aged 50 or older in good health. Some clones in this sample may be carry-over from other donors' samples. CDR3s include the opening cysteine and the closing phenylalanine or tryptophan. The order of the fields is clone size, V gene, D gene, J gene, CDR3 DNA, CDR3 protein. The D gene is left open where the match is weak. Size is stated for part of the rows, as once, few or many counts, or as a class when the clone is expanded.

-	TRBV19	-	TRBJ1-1	TGTGCCAGTAGCGATCCCCCCCCAGGGGAGAACACTGAAGCTTTCTTT	CASSDPPPGENTEAFF
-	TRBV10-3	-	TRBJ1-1	TGTGCCATCAGTGAGCCCGAAGGGACGAACACTGAAGCTTTCTTT	CAISEPEGTNTEAFF
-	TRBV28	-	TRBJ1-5	TGTGCCAGCAGTCCCCTCGGCAGGCCTAGCAATCAGCCCCAGCATTTT	CASSPLGRPSNQPQHF
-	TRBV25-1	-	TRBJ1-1	TGTGCCAGCAGTGATGGACGGGAGTACACTGAAGCTTTCTTT	CASSDGREYTEAFF
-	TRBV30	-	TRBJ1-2	TGTGCCTGGAGTAAGGTCTTTGGCTACACCTTC	CAWSKVFGYTF
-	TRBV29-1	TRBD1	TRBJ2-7	TGCAGCGTTGAAGAGGTCCAGGGGGTGGGGGAGCAGTACTTC	CSVEEVQGVGEQYF
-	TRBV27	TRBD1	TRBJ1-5	TGTGCCAGCAGTGCCCAGGGGGCGCGGAATCAGCCCCAGCATTTT	CASSAQGARNQPQHF
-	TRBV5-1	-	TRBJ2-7	TGCGCCAGCAGCTTGGTGTCCGGGGGCTCTTCCTACGAGCAGTACTTC	CASSLVSGGSSYEQYF
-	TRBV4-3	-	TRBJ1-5	TGCGCCAGCAGCCAAGGAACCCAGTCCTTGGCCCAGCATTTT	CASSQGTQSLAQHF
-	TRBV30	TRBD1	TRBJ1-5	TGTGCCTGGGACAGGGGGCTACATCAGCCCCAGCATTTT	CAWDRGLHQPQHF
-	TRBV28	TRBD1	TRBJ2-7	TGTGCCAGCAGTTTTACAGGGGGCTTCTCCTACGAGCAGTACTTC	CASSFTGGFSYEQYF
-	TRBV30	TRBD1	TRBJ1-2	TGTGCCTGGAGTCCTCAGGGGGGCTATGGCTACACCTTC	CAWSPQGGYGYTF
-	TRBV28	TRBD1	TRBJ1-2	TGTGCCAGCAGTTTAATAGGGGGCAAAGGGGGTTCCTACTATGGCTACACCTTC	CASSLIGGKGGSYYGYTF
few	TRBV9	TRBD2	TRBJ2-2	TGTGCCAGCAGGTTAGCGGGAGATCCCGGGGAGCTGTTTTTT	CASRLAGDPGELFF
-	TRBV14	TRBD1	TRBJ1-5	TGTGCCAGCAGCCTAGAGGACAGGGGCCTTCAGTGGCCCCAGCATTTT	CASSLEDRGLQWPQHF
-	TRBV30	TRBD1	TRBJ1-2	TGTGCCTGCATGGGGACAGAGGTTAGCAACTATGGCTACACCTTC	CACMGTEVSNYGYTF
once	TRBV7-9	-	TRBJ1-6	TGTGCCAGCAGCTTATATTCCGGGGGACGTTCACCCCTCCACTTT	CASSLYSGGRSPLHF
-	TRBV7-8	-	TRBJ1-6	TGTGCCAGCAGCTCCGCTCGGCACAGGAGCTCCTATAATTCACCCCTCCACTTT	CASSSARHRSSYNSPLHF
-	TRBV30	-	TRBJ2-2	TGTGCCTGGAGTGTAGCAGGGGTCGGAGAGCTGTTTTTT	CAWSVAGVGELFF
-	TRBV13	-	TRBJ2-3	TGTGCCAGCAGCACCCAAGGGCCCAAAATCACAGATACGCAGTATTTT	CASSTQGPKITDTQYF
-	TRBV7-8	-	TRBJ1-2	TGTGCCAGCAGCCCGGACAGCGGATATGGCTACACCTTC	CASSPDSGYGYTF
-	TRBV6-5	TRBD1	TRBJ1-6	TGTGCCAGCAGCCCCGGGACAGGGAACCATTCACCCCTCCACTTT	CASSPGTGNHSPLHF
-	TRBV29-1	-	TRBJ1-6	TGCAGCGAGCCCCATGGCAGTCTGCCATCACCCCTCCACTTT	CSEPHGSLPSPLHF
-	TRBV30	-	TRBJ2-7	TGTGCCTGGAATAGGGCCGGGAACGAGCAGTACTTC	CAWNRAGNEQYF
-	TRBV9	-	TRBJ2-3	TGTGCCAGCAGCGTAGGGGTCAGCTCCGGGGGCACAGATACGCAGTATTTT	CASSVGVSSGGTDTQYF
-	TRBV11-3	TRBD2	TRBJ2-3	TGTGCCAGCAGCTTTGGGACTAGGAGCACAGATACGCAGTATTTT	CASSFGTRSTDTQYF
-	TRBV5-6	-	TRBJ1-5	TGTGCCAGCAGCTTGGCCTACGACAGCAATCAGCCCCAGCATTTT	CASSLAYDSNQPQHF
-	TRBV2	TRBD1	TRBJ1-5	TGTGCCAGCAGTCGGGGACAGGGGATGGTCAATCAGCCCCAGCATTTT	CASSRGQGMVNQPQHF
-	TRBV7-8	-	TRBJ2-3	TGTGCCAGCAGCTTAGGACATACGCAGTATTTT	CASSLGHTQYF
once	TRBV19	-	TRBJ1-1	TGTGCCAGTAGTATCGGACTCTTGGAAGCTTTCTTT	CASSIGLLEAFF
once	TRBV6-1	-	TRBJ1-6	TGTGCCAGCAGCTTAGTTTCACCCCTCCACTTT	CASSLVSPLHF
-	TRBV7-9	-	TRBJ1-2	TGTGCCAGCAGCTTAGTGTTTGACGACTATGGCTACACCTTC	CASSLVFDDYGYTF
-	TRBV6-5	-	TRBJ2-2	TGTGCCAGCAGTTACTCGAATAGGTTTACCGGGGAGCTGTTTTTT	CASSYSNRFTGELFF